Described below is a single TCR beta chain sequence and its context. Individual cDNA molecules received unique molecular identifiers during library preparation. TCRdb fed the 5' RACE reads into MiXCR, producing one record per CDR3 protein. The data show some 91,000 distinct CDR3 sequences, more than 9.5% seen once. The CDR3 covers 15 residues. The germline CDR1 and CDR2 sequences are SGHAT and FQNNGV. Trimming removed 0 bases at V and 1 base at J, with 8 bases between. The record originates from a study of early T cells in non-severe SARS-CoV-2 infection. The material was whole blood, obtained at baseline. The chain recombines TRBV11-2 with TRBJ2-3, with D possibly matching TRBD2 (5 bases). The origin of this receptor is an adult who was a healthcare worker with PCR-confirmed SARS-CoV-2 infection or an uninfected control (not recorded which). CDR3 residues: CASSLDWGGTDTQYF. DNA for the CDR3: TGTGCCAGCAGCTTAGATTGGGGAGGCACAGATACGCAGTATTTT.